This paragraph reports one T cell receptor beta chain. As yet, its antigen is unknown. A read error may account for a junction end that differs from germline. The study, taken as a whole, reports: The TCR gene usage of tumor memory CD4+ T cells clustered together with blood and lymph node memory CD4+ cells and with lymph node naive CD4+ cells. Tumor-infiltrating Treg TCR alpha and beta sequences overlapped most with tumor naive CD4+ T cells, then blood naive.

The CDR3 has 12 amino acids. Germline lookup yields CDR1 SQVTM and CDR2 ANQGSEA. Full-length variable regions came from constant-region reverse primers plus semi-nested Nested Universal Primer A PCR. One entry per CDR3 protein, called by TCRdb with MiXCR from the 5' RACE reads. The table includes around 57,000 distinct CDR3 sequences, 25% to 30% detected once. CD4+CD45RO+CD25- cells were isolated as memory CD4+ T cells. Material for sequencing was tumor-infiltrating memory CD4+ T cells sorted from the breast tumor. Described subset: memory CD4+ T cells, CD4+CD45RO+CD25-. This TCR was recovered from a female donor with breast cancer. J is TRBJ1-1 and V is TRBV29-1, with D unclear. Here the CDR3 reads CSVEDSNSEAFF. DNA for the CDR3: TGCAGCGTTGAAGATAGTAACAGTGAAGCTTTCTTT.